This TCR beta chain appears in the sequencing data of a study of blood T cell repertoires in COVID-19 (dated by TCRdb to the early 2020s). Turning to the overall study: Samples from collaborators originated in the United States, Italy and Spain and spanned both the acute and convalescent phases of COVID-19. The material from the prospective study consisted of cDNA or gDNA derived from T cells, B-cell-depleted T cells, or PBMCs. Deeply sampled blood TCRbeta repertoires from subjects exposed to, actively infected with, or recovered from COVID-19 were included in the dataset. The repertoires were released in a freely available public database intended as a resource for research on the immune response to SARS-CoV-2. Samples were obtained from the ongoing ImmuneRACE study (first 160 participants) and from 1,254 subjects provided by 6 global collaborators. The sample metadata nearly always contained a de-identified subject ID, COVID-19 status, age in years and sex. Where available, HLA class I and class II types were taken from metadata supplied by the sample provider and were not determined by assay-based typing. What the work shows at the level of the full study, not this receptor alone: The amount of clinical and demographic metadata varied by source and participant and was provided uncurated.

TCRbeta CDR3 regions were amplified from genomic DNA by means of the immunoSEQ Assay, a bias-controlled multiplex PCR. Under the source paper's analysis protocol: Nucleated cell counts per sample were estimated from amplification of reference gene primers within the assay. To quantify the absolute abundance of each unique TCRbeta CDR3 rearrangement, sequence reads were collapsed and filtered. For each sample, productive Simpson clonality was calculated by taking the square root of Simpson's diversity index across productive rearrangements. TCRdb re-hosts the immuneACCESS table, in-frame sequences only. Its copies lack some clones; in the studies checked, an unresolved V gene accounts for under half of them, and the cause for the rest is not known. From that table come the V and J calls and clone size; the DNA was used to work out D and trimming. The table for this sample lists approximately 300,000 clones; 80% to 85% of them were counted only once. More than 15% of the sample comes from the top ten.

The V end loses 7 bases and the J end loses 8 bases, and a stretch of 11 bases separates them. According to the germline V gene, CDR1 reads SQVTM and CDR2 reads ANQGSEA. The CDR3 has 10 amino acids, counting the end cysteine and phenylalanine. Only the CDR3 portion is preserved as DNA: 30 bases, with reading frame beginning at the first base. One collaborating source in Seattle enrolled patients during active infection and followed them longitudinally through the course of disease. Each collaborating institution followed its own protocols to collect whole blood in K2EDTA tubes. For TCRbeta analysis, collaborator samples were shipped as frozen whole blood, as isolated PBMCs, or as DNA extracted from either sample type. This clone has only one observation. The antigen this receptor binds is unknown. Base qualities are missing; no much larger clone stands one base away.

The specimen sequenced was peripheral blood. The TCR sequence derives from a person between 65 and 79 years old with COVID-19, enrolled during active disease. The rearranged chain carries TRBV29-1 and TRBJ1-2; D gene: possibly TRBD1, on 5 matching bases. The DNA reads as follows: TGCAGCGCCGGGACTGGGGGCTACACCTTC. Its product reads: CSAGTGGYTF.